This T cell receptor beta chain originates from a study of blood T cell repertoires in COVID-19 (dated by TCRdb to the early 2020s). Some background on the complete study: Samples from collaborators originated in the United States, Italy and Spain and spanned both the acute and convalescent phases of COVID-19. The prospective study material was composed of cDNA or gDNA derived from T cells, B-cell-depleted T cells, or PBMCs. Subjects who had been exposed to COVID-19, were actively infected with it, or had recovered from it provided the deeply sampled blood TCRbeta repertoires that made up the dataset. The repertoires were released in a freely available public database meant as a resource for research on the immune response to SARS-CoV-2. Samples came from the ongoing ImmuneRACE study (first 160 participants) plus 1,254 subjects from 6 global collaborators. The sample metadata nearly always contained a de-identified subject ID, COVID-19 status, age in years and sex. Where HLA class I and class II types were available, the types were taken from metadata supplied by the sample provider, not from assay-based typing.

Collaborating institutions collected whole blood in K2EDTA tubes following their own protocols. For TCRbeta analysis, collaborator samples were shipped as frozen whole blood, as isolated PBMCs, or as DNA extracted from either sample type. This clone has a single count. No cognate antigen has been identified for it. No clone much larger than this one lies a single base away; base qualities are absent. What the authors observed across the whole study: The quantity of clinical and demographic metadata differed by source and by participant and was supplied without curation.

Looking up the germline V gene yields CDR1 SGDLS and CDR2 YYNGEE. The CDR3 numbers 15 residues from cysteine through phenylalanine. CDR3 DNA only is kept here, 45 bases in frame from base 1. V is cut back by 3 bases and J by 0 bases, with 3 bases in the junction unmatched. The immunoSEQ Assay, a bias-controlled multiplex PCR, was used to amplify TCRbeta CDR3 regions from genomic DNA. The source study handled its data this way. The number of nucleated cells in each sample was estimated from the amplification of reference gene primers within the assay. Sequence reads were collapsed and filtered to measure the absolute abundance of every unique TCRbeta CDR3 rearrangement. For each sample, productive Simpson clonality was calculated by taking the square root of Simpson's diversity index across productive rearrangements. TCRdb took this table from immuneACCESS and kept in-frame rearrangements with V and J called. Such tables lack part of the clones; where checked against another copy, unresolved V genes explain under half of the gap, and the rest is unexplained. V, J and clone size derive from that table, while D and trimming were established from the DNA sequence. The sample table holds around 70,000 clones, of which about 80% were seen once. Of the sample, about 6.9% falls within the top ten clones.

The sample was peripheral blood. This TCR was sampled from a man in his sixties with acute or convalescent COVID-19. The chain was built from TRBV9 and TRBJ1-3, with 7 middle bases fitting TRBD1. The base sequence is TGTGCCAGCAGCGGGACAGGTCGCTCTGGAAACACCATATATTTT. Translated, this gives CASSGTGRSGNTIYF.